The clone carrying this T cell receptor (beta chain) was seen at least ten times. Its target is unknown. Germline V CDR1 and CDR2: DFQATT, SNEGSKA (reference sequence). The length of the CDR3 is 15 residues. Trimming took 1 base from V and 1 from J; bases not matched to a gene: 6. The sample originates from a study of neurological immune-mediated disorders. Study results and caveats: HTLV-1-associated myelopathy ranked highest for TCR clonal expansion and multiple sclerosis lowest, beneath healthy controls.

cDNA synthesis was performed by 5'RACE with 10-nucleotide random UMIs. TCRdb reprocessed the 5' RACE reads via MiXCR and lists one record per CDR3 protein. The sample yields some 28,000 distinct CDR3 sequences, less than 25% seen once. The material sequenced was CD4+ T cells from blood. The J gene is TRBJ1-1, the V gene TRBV20-1, with 7 bases that match TRBD1. This clonotype originated in a man aged 45 to 65 with HTLV-1-associated myelopathy (HAM/TSP). CDR3 nucleotides: TGCAGTGCTAGAGGGCAGGGGGTCGGGAACACTGAAGCTTTCTTT. Protein: CSARGQGVGNTEAFF.